The 9 T cell receptor beta chains in this list originate from one sample, sequenced in a study of cytomegalovirus exposure and HLA in healthy donors. Researchers ran the PCR with 60 Vbeta and 13 Jbeta primers. Clones were sequenced by immunoSEQ multiplex PCR, and TCRdb holds only the in-frame ones, with some missing. The sample lists 150,000 to 180,000 clones, roughly 77% occurring once. Sequencing used PBMCs. The source of these receptors is a man aged 25 to 40 in good health and CMV-seropositive.

The CDR3 DNA follows: TGTGCCATCAGTGATGGGCCCGGAGAGACCCAGTACTTC. Translation: CAISDGPGETQYF. This chain joins TRBV10-3 and TRBJ2-5, with D uncertain. The germline gives CDR1 ENHRY, CDR2 SYGVKD. The V end was cut by 3 bases, the J end by 4 bases, with 9 bases between. The CDR3 runs 13 residues.

V and J are TRBV29-1 and TRBJ1-1; no reliable D call. The V end lost 4 bases, the J end lost 0 bases, and 6 bases lay between the germline ends. The CDR3 runs to 12 residues. Germline V lookup: CDR1 SQVTM, CDR2 ANQGSEA. The CDR3 loop reads CSVGRMNTEAFF. CDR3 bases: TGCAGCGTTGGGCGGATGAACACTGAAGCTTTCTTT.

The CDR3 loop reads CASSMNTEAFF. The DNA for the CDR3 is TGTGCCAGCAGTATGAACACTGAAGCTTTCTTT. V gene TRBV5-4 combines with J gene TRBJ1-1; D remains ambiguous. Germline V gives CDR1 SGHNT, CDR2 YYREEE (reference sequence). There are 11 residues in the CDR3. V was cut by 5 bases and J by 0 bases, with 2 bases left in between.

V gene TRBV11-1 combines with J gene TRBJ2-5; tentative D call: TRBD2 (6 bases). The germline CDR1 and CDR2 sequences are SGHAT and FQDESV (reference sequence). The CDR3 runs to 17 residues. With 0 bases removed from V and 5 bases from J, the gap between germline ends came to 19 bases. DNA for the CDR3: TGTGCCAGCAGCTTAGCTGGAGTGGGGCTAGCGAGGGAGACCCAGTACTTC. Translating it yields CASSLAGVGLARETQYF.

The chain links TRBV6-1 to TRBJ1-3, with no clear D. Germline-derived CDR1 and CDR2 are MNHNS and SASEGT. Between the trimmed V and J ends, which lost 6 bases and 0 bases, there was a span of 6 bases. The CDR3 runs 13 residues. CDR3 region: CASRADSGNTIYF. CDR3 bases: TGTGCCAGCAGGGCCGACTCTGGAAACACCATATATTTT.

This clone was detected once. The V and J genes are TRBV12-2 and TRBJ2-3; the table's D call TRBD2 went unverified against the DNA. TRBV12-2 is deemed a pseudogene. The CDR3 consists of 11 residues. CDR3 residues: CAYPPSDTQYF. The CDR3, as DNA: TGTGCCTACCCTCCGTCCGATACGCAGTATTTT.

Points on this clone: One end of the junction varies from germline; a read error may be responsible. V and J are TRBV6-5 and TRBJ1-5; 8 bases are a match to TRBD1. CDR1 is MNHEY and CDR2 is SVGAGI in the germline V gene. The CDR3 spans 15 residues. The CDR3: CTSSYSRTGQQPQHF. DNA for the CDR3: TGTACCAGCAGTTACTCCAGGACAGGGCAGCAGCCCCAGCATTTT.

The chain couples TRBV7-8 to TRBJ2-3; 8 bases match TRBD1. The CDR3 is 14 residues long. Trimming removed 3 bases from V and 2 bases from J; junction bases left unmatched: 1. CDR1 and CDR2 from the germline V gene are SGHVS and FQNEAQ. CDR3 bases: TGTGCCAGCAGCTTGGACAGGGTCACAGATACGCAGTATTTT. Protein sequence: CASSLDRVTDTQYF.

The CDR3 DNA reads as TGTGCCAGCAGTTTCCTCGGGACCTACGAGCAGTACTTC. Translating gives CASSFLGTYEQYF. This chain joins TRBV27 and TRBJ2-7, with D tentatively TRBD2 (5 bases). V shed 3 bases and J shed 2 bases, with 8 bases lying between them. This CDR3 has 13 amino acids. Looked up from germline, CDR1 is MNHEY and CDR2 is SMNVEV (reference sequence).